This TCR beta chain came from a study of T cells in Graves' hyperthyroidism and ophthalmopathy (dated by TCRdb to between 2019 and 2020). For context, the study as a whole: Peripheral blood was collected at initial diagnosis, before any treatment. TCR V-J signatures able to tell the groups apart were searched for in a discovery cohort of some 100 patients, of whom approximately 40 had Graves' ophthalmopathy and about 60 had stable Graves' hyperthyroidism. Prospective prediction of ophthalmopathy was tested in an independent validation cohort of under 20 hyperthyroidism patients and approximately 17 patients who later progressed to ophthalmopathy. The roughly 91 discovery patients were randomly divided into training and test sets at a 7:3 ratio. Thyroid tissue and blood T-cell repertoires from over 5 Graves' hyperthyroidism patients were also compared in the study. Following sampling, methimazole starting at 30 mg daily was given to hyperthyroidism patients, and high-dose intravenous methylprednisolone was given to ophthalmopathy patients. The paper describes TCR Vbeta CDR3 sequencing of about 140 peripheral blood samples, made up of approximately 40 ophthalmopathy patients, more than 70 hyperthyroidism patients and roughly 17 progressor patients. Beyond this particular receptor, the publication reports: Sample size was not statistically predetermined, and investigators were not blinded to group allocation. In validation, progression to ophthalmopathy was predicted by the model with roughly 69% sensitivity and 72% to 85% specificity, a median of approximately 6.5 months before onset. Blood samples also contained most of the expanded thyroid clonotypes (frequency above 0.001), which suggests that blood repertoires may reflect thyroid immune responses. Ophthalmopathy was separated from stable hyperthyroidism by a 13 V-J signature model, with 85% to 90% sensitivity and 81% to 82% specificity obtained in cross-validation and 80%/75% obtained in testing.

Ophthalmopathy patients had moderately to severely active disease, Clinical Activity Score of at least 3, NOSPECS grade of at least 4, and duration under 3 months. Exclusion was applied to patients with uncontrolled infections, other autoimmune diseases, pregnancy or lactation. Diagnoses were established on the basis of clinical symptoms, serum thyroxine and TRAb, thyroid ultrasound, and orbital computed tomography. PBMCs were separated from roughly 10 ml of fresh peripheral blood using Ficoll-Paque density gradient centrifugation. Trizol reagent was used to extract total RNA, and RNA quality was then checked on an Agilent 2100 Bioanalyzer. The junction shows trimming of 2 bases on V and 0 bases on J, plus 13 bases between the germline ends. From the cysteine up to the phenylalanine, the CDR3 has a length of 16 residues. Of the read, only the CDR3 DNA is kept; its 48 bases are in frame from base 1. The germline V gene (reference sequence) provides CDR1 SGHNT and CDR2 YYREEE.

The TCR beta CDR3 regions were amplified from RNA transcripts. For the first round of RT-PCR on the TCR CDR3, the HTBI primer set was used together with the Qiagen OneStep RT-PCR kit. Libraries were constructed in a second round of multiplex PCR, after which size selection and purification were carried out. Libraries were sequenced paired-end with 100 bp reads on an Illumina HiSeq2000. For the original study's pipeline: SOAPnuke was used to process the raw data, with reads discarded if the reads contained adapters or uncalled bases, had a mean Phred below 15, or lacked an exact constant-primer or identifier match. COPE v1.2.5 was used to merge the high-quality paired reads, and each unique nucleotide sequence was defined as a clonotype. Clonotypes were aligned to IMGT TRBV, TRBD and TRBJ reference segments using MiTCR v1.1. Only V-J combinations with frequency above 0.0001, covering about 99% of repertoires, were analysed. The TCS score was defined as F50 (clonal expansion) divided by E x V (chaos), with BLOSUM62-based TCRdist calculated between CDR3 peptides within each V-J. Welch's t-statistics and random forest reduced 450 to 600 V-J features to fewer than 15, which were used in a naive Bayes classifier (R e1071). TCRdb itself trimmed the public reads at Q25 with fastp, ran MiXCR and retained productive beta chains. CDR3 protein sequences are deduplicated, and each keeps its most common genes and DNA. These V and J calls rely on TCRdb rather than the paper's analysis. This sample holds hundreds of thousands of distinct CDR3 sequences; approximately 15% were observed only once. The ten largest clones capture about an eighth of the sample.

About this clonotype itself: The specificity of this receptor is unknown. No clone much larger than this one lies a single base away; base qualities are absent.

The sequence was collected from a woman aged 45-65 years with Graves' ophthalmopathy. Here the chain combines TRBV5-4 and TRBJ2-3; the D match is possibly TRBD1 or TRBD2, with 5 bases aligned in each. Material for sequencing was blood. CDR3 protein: CASSFGGASSTDTQYF. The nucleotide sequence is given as TGTGCCAGCAGCTTTGGGGGAGCTTCTAGCACAGATACGCAGTATTTT.